Only a few counts were recorded for the clone carrying this TCR beta chain. Participants, 18 to 89 years old, spanned around 25 US areas. This record comes from a study of blood T cell repertoires in COVID-19. Overall study context: Recovery among Cohort 3 donors was established by two negative PCRs, clearance, or symptom resolution.

CDR3 length: 12 residues. Germline V gives CDR1 LNHDA, CDR2 SQIVND (reference sequence). With 6 bases removed from V and 4 bases from J, the gap between germline ends came to 7 bases. Sequenced by immunoSEQ multiplex PCR; TCRdb stores in-frame clones only, minus some. The sample has around 300,000 clones; 88% are singletons. The specimen sequenced was PBMCs or T cells enriched from blood (not recorded which). The origin of this receptor is a woman aged 60-70 years in a cohort exposed to, infected with or recovered from COVID-19 (not recorded which). V gene TRBV19 combines with J gene TRBJ1-3; D is unresolved. CDR3 nucleotide sequence: TGTGCCAGTAGACCCCAGGGAAACACCATATATTTT. Amino acid sequence: CASRPQGNTIYF.